What follows are 31 T cell receptor beta chains derived from one specimen sequenced in a study of blood T cell repertoires in COVID-19. Assay: immunoSEQ multiplex PCR; the TCRdb copy retains only in-frame clones and omits some. Counted here are roughly 250,000 clones, over 80% occurring once; the ten biggest clones make up about 2.5%. The sample taken for sequencing was PBMCs or T cells enriched from blood (not recorded which). The receptors were sampled from a woman aged 25-40 years with acute COVID-19.

The gene calls are TRBV30 and TRBJ2-5; 7 bases line up with TRBD2. The CDR3 totals 14 residues. V shed 0 bases, J shed 3 bases, and the junction held 4 bases outside the gene matches. The germline V gene has CDR1 GTSNPN and CDR2 SVGIG (reference sequence). This CDR3 reads CAWSVASGEETQYF. In DNA, the CDR3 is TGTGCCTGGAGTGTGGCTAGCGGTGAAGAGACCCAGTACTTC.

This chain connects TRBV2 to TRBJ2-2, with D uncertain. V was cut by 7 bases and J by 4 bases, with 10 bases left in between. The CDR3 runs to 13 residues. CDR1 SNHLY and CDR2 FYNNEI come from the germline V gene. In DNA, the CDR3 is TGTGCCAGCAATACAGAATCCACCGGGGAGCTGTTTTTT. Its protein product is CASNTESTGELFF.

J is TRBJ1-2 and V is TRBV11-2; no clear D gene. Deletions cut 2 bases from V and 3 bases from J, with 13 bases between. The CDR3 sequence is 15 residues long. Germline V gene sequence: CDR1 SGHAT, CDR2 FQNNGV. The CDR3 sequence is CASSLSSPMDYGYTF. The CDR3 DNA follows: TGTGCCAGCAGCTTAAGTAGTCCCATGGACTATGGCTACACCTTC.

The chain is built from TRBV4-3 and TRBJ2-1; tentative D call: TRBD2 (6 bases). V was pared by 0 bases and J by 9 bases, with 12 bases between. Germline CDR1 and CDR2: LGHNA and YSLEER. CDR3 length equals 14 residues. The CDR3 reads CASSQDGGLREQFF. CDR3 DNA: TGCGCCAGCAGCCAAGATGGAGGGCTCCGTGAGCAGTTCTTC.

The chain links TRBV29-1 to TRBJ2-3; D might be TRBD2 (5 bases). The CDR3 length is 12 residues. The V end was cut by 3 bases, the J end by 6 bases, with 10 bases between. Germline V lookup: CDR1 SQVTM, CDR2 ANQGSEA. CDR3 loop: CSVDGSADTQYF. CDR3 nucleotide sequence: TGCAGCGTTGATGGGAGCGCCGATACGCAGTATTTT.

J is TRBJ1-2 and V is TRBV25-1, with a weak D call TRBD1 (5 bases). V lost 1 base to trimming and J lost 3 bases, with 12 bases between them. Germline CDR1 reads MGHDK; CDR2 reads SYGVNS. The CDR3 contains 15 residues. CDR3 DNA: TGTGCCAGCAGTGAATTGGGCAGGGAGGACTATGGCTACACCTTC. This encodes CASSELGREDYGYTF.

The V gene is TRBV19, the J gene TRBJ2-7; a possible D gene is TRBD1 (5 bases). The V gene lost 1 base and the J gene lost 5 bases, with 15 bases spanning the gap. The CDR3 has 15 residues. The V gene's germline CDR1 is LNHDA and CDR2 SQIVND (reference sequence). DNA of the CDR3: TGTGCCAGTAGTATAGTCGGAGCAGGGATCCACGAGCAGTACTTC. As protein: CASSIVGAGIHEQYF.

The rearrangement links TRBV30 to TRBJ1-5, with TRBD1 identical over 8 bases. CDR1 is GTSNPN, CDR2 SVGIG, per germline (reference sequence). The CDR3 runs 15 residues. J was trimmed by 6 bases and V by 3 bases; bases with no gene match: 10. The CDR3, as DNA: TGTGCCTGGAGCCCCGGGACAGGCCTCTTTCAGCCCCAGCATTTT. It specifies CAWSPGTGLFQPQHF. Combining the CDR3 with reference TRBV30 and TRBJ1-5 gives the whole variable domain SQTIHQWPATLVQPVGSPLSLECTVEGTSNPNLYWYRQAAGRGLQLLFYSVGIGQISSEVPQNLSASRPQDRQFILSSKKLLLSDSGFYLCAWSPGTGLFQPQHFGDGTRLSIL.

The gene calls are TRBV10-1 and TRBJ1-1; TRBD1 agrees at 9 bases. CDR3 size: 15 residues. Germline V gene sequence: CDR1 WNHNN, CDR2 SYGVQD (reference sequence). The junction had 13 bases not matched to a gene; V was cut back by 3 bases and J by 11 bases. Here the CDR3 reads CASSDRNRGQILAFF. The CDR3 nucleotides read TGCGCCAGCAGTGACAGGAACAGGGGGCAAATCTTGGCTTTCTTT.

The chain has TRBV10-2 and TRBJ2-1; 7 bases align to TRBD1. The CDR3 runs to 12 residues. Germline CDR1 reads WSHSY; CDR2 reads SAAADI. V trimming: 8 bases; J trimming: 8 bases; junction bases outside the gene matches: 6. CDR3 amino acids: CASSDRDDEQFF. Written as DNA, the CDR3 is TGCGCCAGCTCTGACAGGGACGATGAGCAGTTCTTC.

The rearrangement joins TRBV19 to TRBJ1-5, with D hard to call. Germline V gives CDR1 LNHDA, CDR2 SQIVND (reference sequence). V lost 5 bases and J 4 bases, leaving 9 bases between the germline ends. This CDR3 region has 13 residues. Here the CDR3 reads CASSEGGNQPQHF. CDR3 in DNA: TGTGCCAGTAGTGAGGGTGGGAATCAGCCCCAGCATTTT.

The rearrangement links TRBV5-1 to TRBJ1-3; D is undetermined. Germline loops: CDR1 SGHRS, CDR2 YFSETQ. The CDR3 has 17 amino acids. V was clipped by 3 bases and J by 4 bases, with 20 bases between them. The chain's CDR3 is CASSSSGPENSGNTIYF. DNA for the CDR3: TGCGCCAGCAGCTCTAGCGGGCCTGAGAATTCGGGAAACACCATATATTTT. The whole variable domain, filled in from reference TRBV5-1 and TRBJ1-3, reads KAGVTQTPRYLIKTRGQQVTLSCSPISGHRSVSWYQQTPGQGLQFLFEYFSETQRNKGNFPGRFSGRQFSNSRSEMNVSTLELGDSALYLCASSSSGPENSGNTIYFGEGSWLTVV.

The chain employs TRBV19 and TRBJ1-6; D call uncertain. V was pared by 0 bases and J by 7 bases, with 4 bases between. CDR1 LNHDA and CDR2 SQIVND come from the germline V gene (reference sequence). The CDR3 loop spans 13 amino acids. This CDR3 reads CASSIDRNSPLHF. The CDR3 DNA is TGTGCCAGTAGTATAGATCGGAATTCACCCCTCCACTTT.

Details on this clone: At the DNA level, this CDR3 is encoded by other sequences in the same sample as well. The chain has TRBV7-8 and TRBJ1-1; tentatively, D is TRBD1 (6 bases). CDR1 is SGHVS, CDR2 FQNEAQ, per germline. This CDR3 region has 13 residues. V was clipped by 6 bases and J by 1 base, with 9 bases between them. The chain's CDR3 is CASSLGQNTEAFF. The CDR3 DNA sequence: TGTGCCAGCAGTTTGGGACAGAACACTGAAGCTTTCTTT. The full variable domain, with the rest looked up from reference TRBV7-8 and TRBJ1-1, is GAGVSQSPRYKVAKRGQDVALRCDPISGHVSLFWYQQALGQGPEFLTYFQNEAQLDKSGLPSDRFFAERPEGSVSTLKIQRTQQEDSAVYLCASSLGQNTEAFFGQGTRLTVV.

CDR3 in DNA: TGTGCCAGCAGCGTAGCAAACAGACCTCTGGTCGATGAGCAGTTCTTC. Translated: CASSVANRPLVDEQFF. The rearrangement uses TRBV9 and TRBJ2-1; D is ambiguous. Germline V gives CDR1 SGDLS, CDR2 YYNGEE. V lost 0 bases and J 8 bases, leaving 18 bases between the germline ends. This CDR3 is 16 amino acids long.

This clone has ten or more counts. The V gene is TRBV18, the J gene TRBJ2-7, with 8 bases lining up with TRBD1. V shed 3 bases, J shed 3 bases, and the junction held 7 bases outside the gene matches. Germline assignment: CDR1 KGHSH and CDR2 LQKENI. The CDR3 sequence is 15 residues long. The CDR3 DNA is TGTGCCAGCTCACCGGGGGGACAGGTACTCTACGAGCAGTACTTC. Its protein is CASSPGGQVLYEQYF.

The chain couples TRBV24-1 to TRBJ2-5; 9 nucleotides align to TRBD1. The V and J ends lost 6 bases and 1 base, in that order; junction bases with no gene match: 5. Germline V gene data show CDR1 as KGHDR and CDR2 as SFDVKD. The CDR3 loop spans 15 amino acids. CDR3 sequence reads: CATSPGTGSQETQYF. The CDR3 region has the DNA TGTGCCACCAGTCCCGGGACAGGGAGCCAAGAGACCCAGTACTTC.

This clone appeared once. V is TRBV3-1 (or the pseudogene TRBV3-2) and J is TRBJ1-2; no reliable D call. Between the trimmed V and J ends, which lost 3 bases and 3 bases, there was a span of 20 bases. The CDR3 runs to 17 residues. CDR1 LGHDT and CDR2 YNNKEL come from the germline V gene (reference sequence). The CDR3 sequence is CASSHSQLPSGYYGYTF. The CDR3, as DNA: TGTGCCAGCAGCCACTCACAGTTGCCCAGCGGGTACTATGGCTACACCTTC.

The sample holds one count of this clone. The chain carries TRBV27 and TRBJ2-6; no clear D. The germline V gene encodes CDR1 MNHEY and CDR2 SMNVEV (reference sequence). Deletions cut 2 bases from V and 2 bases from J, with 4 bases between. CDR3 length equals 14 residues. CDR3 DNA sequence: TGTGCCAGCAGTTTAGCGGCTGGGGCCAACGTCCTGACTTTC. It yields the protein CASSLAAGANVLTF.

The CDR3 is CASSSAGGYEQYF. The CDR3 nucleotides are TGTGCCAGCAGCTCTGCCGGCGGCTACGAGCAGTACTTC. V usage is TRBV12-3 or TRBV12-4 and J usage is TRBJ2-7; D gene ambiguous. This CDR3 is 13 amino acids long. Trimming removed 6 bases at V and 3 bases at J, with 12 bases between.

V and J are TRBV6-6 and TRBJ2-5; 8 positions agree with TRBD1. Germline-derived CDR1 and CDR2 are MNHNY and SVGAGI (reference sequence). This CDR3 contains 16 residues. The junction had 6 bases not matched to a gene; V was cut back by 0 bases and J by 3 bases. The CDR3 here is CASSYSTGQVEETQYF. In DNA, the CDR3 is TGTGCCAGCAGTTACTCGACGGGACAGGTGGAAGAGACCCAGTACTTC.

This clone was counted a few times. This chain joins TRBV7-2 and TRBJ2-7; D is unresolved. V was pared by 5 bases and J by 4 bases, with 12 bases between. CDR1 and CDR2 from the germline V gene are SGHTA and FQGNSA. The CDR3 totals 13 residues. CDR3 in amino acids: CASSAFSSYEQYF. The CDR3 bases are TGTGCCAGCAGCGCGTTTAGTTCTTACGAGCAGTACTTC. Filled out from reference TRBV7-2 and TRBJ2-7, the complete variable domain reads GAGVSQSPSNKVTEKGKDVELRCDPISGHTALYWYRQSLGQGLEFLIYFQGNSAPDKSGLPSDRFSAERTGGSVSTLTIQRTQQEDSAVYLCASSAFSSYEQYFGPGTRLTVT.

V is TRBV4-1 and J is TRBJ2-7; 7 bases align to TRBD1. V lost 1 base to trimming and J lost 1 base; unmatched junction nucleotides: 4. The germline CDR1 and CDR2 sequences are MGHRA and YSYEKL. This CDR3 spans 15 amino acids. The CDR3: CASSQVYRGSYEQYF. CDR3 in DNA: TGCGCCAGCAGCCAAGTATACAGGGGATCCTACGAGCAGTACTTC.

The chain joins TRBV5-6 to TRBJ1-1; no clear D. This CDR3 contains 15 residues. The V end was cut by 0 bases, the J end by 0 bases, with 9 bases between. The germline V gene has CDR1 SGHDT and CDR2 YYEEEE. Here the CDR3 reads CASSLGRLLNTEAFF. The CDR3 DNA is TGTGCCAGCAGCTTGGGCAGGCTACTGAACACTGAAGCTTTCTTT.

V usage is TRBV30 and J usage is TRBJ2-7; the D gene is possibly TRBD1 (5 bases). CDR1 GTSNPN and CDR2 SVGIG come from the germline V gene (reference sequence). The CDR3 has 15 residues. V was pared by 5 bases and J by 1 base, with 18 bases between. CDR3 amino acids: CAWSFGKGFSYEQYF. The CDR3 DNA follows: TGTGCCTGGTCATTCGGTAAGGGGTTTTCCTACGAGCAGTACTTC. Variable domain in full (rest from reference TRBV30 and TRBJ2-7): SQTIHQWPATLVQPVGSPLSLECTVEGTSNPNLYWYRQAAGRGLQLLFYSVGIGQISSEVPQNLSASRPQDRQFILSSKKLLLSDSGFYLCAWSFGKGFSYEQYFGPGTRLTVT.

The rearrangement joins TRBV7-9 to TRBJ2-7; maybe TRBD2 (5 bases). The CDR3 loop spans 15 amino acids. Germline V gives CDR1 SEHNR, CDR2 FQNEAQ (reference sequence). V lost 2 bases and J 3 bases, leaving 14 bases between the germline ends. This CDR3 reads CASSLRGSGIYEQYF. DNA for the CDR3: TGTGCCAGCAGCTTACGGGGATCCGGGATCTACGAGCAGTACTTC.

V and J are TRBV5-5 and TRBJ2-2; D not resolved. The CDR3 has 15 residues. The germline V and J ends were trimmed by 0 bases and 1 base, with 7 bases remaining between them. Per the germline V gene, CDR1 is SGHKS and CDR2 is YYEKEE (reference sequence). The CDR3 region has the DNA TGTGCCAGCAGCTTGGTCCCCGGGAACACCGGGGAGCTGTTTTTT. Translating gives CASSLVPGNTGELFF. Looking up the rest from reference TRBV5-5 and TRBJ2-2 gives the full variable domain: DAGVTQSPTHLIKTRGQQVTLRCSPISGHKSVSWYQQVLGQGPQFIFQYYEKEERGRGNFPDRFSARQFPNYSSELNVNALLLGDSALYLCASSLVPGNTGELFFGEGSRLTVL.

The chain couples TRBV11-2 to TRBJ2-1; 7 positions match TRBD2. CDR3 length: 13 residues. The trim removed 5 bases at V and 9 bases at J, leaving 7 bases unmatched. From germline, CDR1 is SGHAT and CDR2 FQNNGV. CDR3 DNA: TGTGCCAGCAGCCTCCGACTAGCCGGTGAGCAGTTCTTC. It yields the protein CASSLRLAGEQFF.

J is TRBJ1-2 and V is TRBV28; D is possibly TRBD1 (5 bases). Trimming removed 5 bases from V and 4 bases from J, with 11 bases in between. The CDR3 contains 13 residues. Germline V gene data show CDR1 as MDHEN and CDR2 as SYDVKM. In DNA form, the CDR3 reads TGTGCCAGCAGTCAGGACAAGAGCTATGGCTACACCTTC. Its translation is CASSQDKSYGYTF.

The chain recombines TRBV4-1 with TRBJ1-1; D gene uncertain. The CDR3 covers 18 residues. Per germline, CDR1 MGHRA and CDR2 YSYEKL. V lost 4 bases, J lost 4 bases, and 25 bases lay in between. CDR3 DNA sequence: TGCGCCAGCAGCCTCATCCCAGGCCAACGGTCGGAGGGCACTGAAGCTTTCTTT. Amino acid sequence: CASSLIPGQRSEGTEAFF.

The chain carries TRBV11-2 and TRBJ2-3; the match to TRBD1 covers 8 bases. The germline gives CDR1 SGHAT, CDR2 FQNNGV. This CDR3 spans 14 amino acids. V trimming: 5 bases; J trimming: 8 bases; junction bases outside the gene matches: 9. The CDR3 DNA reads TGTGCCAGCAGCCCGGACAGGGCGGTGGCTACGCAGTATTTT. Translated: CASSPDRAVATQYF.